This entry features one T cell receptor (beta chain) sequence. Alongside a J-beta primer mix, a sample-barcoded 5' primer served in a second PCR lasting about 7 to 12 cycles. TCRdb reprocessed the 5' RACE reads with MiXCR, giving one entry per CDR3 protein. The sample carries 1.2 million to 1.5 million distinct CDR3 sequences, approximately 59% recorded once. This entry comes from a study of blood T cells in healthy people across ages. V lost 3 bases, J lost 11 bases, and 13 bases lay in between. There are 12 residues in the CDR3. CDR1 is MNHNS and CDR2 is SASEGT in the germline V gene. This receptor was identified in a man aged 18 to 35 in good health. The source material was blood. The genes are TRBV6-1 and TRBJ1-1; a possible D gene is TRBD1 (5 bases). The CDR3 loop is CASSDWQGGAFF. The DNA of the CDR3 is TGTGCCAGCAGTGATTGGCAGGGTGGCGCTTTCTTT.